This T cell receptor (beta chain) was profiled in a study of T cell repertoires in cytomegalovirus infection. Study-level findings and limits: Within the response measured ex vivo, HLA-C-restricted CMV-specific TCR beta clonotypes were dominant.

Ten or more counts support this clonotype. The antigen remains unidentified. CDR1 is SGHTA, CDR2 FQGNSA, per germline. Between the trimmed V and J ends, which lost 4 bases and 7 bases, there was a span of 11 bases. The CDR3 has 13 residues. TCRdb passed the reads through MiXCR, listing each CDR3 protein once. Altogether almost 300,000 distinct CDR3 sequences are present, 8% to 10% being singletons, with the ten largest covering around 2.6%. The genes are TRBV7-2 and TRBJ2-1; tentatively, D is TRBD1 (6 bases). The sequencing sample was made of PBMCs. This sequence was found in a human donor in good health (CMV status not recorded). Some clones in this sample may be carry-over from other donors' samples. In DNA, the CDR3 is TGTGCCAGCAGCTCCAGGGGAAGGAATGAGCAGTTCTTC. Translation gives CASSSRGRNEQFF.